This is a list of T cell receptor beta chains from one sample in a study of brain T cells in children with intractable seizures. The protocol was immunoSEQ multiplex PCR, while the TCRdb copy is restricted to in-frame clones and leaves out a portion. The sample holds about 350,000 clones, 85% to 95% seen once. The specimen comprised peripheral blood, sampled approximately 5 months after surgery. The receptors originated from a boy less than two years old with tuberous sclerosis and intractable seizures. Each CDR3 is given with its conserved first and last residue. The order of the fields is V gene, J gene, D gene, clone size, CDR3 protein, CDR3 DNA. D genes are given only for firm matches. For some rows the clone size is stated as once, few or many, or as a class when expanded; others skip it.

V: TRBV19
J: TRBJ1-3
D: .
size: .
CDR3: CASSKGRYSGNTIYF
DNA: TGTGCCAGTAGCAAGGGGAGGTACTCTGGAAACACCATATATTTT

V: TRBV5-1
J: TRBJ1-1
D: TRBD1
size: .
CDR3: CASSPRQGSNTEAFF
DNA: TGCGCCAGCAGCCCGAGACAGGGGTCGAACACTGAAGCTTTCTTT

V: TRBV9
J: TRBJ2-7
D: TRBD2
size: .
CDR3: CASSGSGLAGGGEQYF
DNA: TGTGCCAGCAGCGGATCGGGACTAGCGGGAGGCGGGGAGCAGTACTTC

V: TRBV15
J: TRBJ2-7
D: TRBD1
size: .
CDR3: CATGTGDISYEQYF
DNA: TGTGCCACCGGCACAGGGGATATATCCTACGAGCAGTACTTC

V: TRBV3-1/TRBV3-2
J: TRBJ2-2
D: .
size: .
CDR3: CASSQRNGELFF
DNA: TGTGCCAGCAGCCAGCGGAACGGGGAGCTGTTTTTT

V: TRBV5-1
J: TRBJ2-5
D: TRBD1
size: once
CDR3: CASSLDRGWETQYF
DNA: TGCGCCAGCAGCCTGGACAGGGGTTGGGAGACCCAGTACTTC

V: TRBV6-5
J: TRBJ2-7
D: .
size: .
CDR3: CASKGRVSSYEQYF
DNA: TGTGCCAGCAAGGGGCGCGTAAGCTCCTACGAGCAGTACTTC

V: TRBV25-1
J: TRBJ2-3
D: .
size: .
CDR3: CASSGDSDTQYF
DNA: TGTGCCAGCAGTGGAGACTCGGATACGCAGTATTTT

V: TRBV7-9
J: TRBJ1-4
D: TRBD1
size: few
CDR3: CASSLGTGLNEKLFF
DNA: TGTGCCAGCAGCCTCGGGACAGGACTCAATGAAAAACTGTTTTTT

V: TRBV24-1
J: TRBJ1-4
D: .
size: .
CDR3: CATSDSDGTEEKLFF
DNA: TGTGCCACCAGTGATTCAGACGGAACCGAAGAAAAACTGTTTTTT

V: TRBV15
J: TRBJ2-3
D: .
size: .
CDR3: CATSRGGLAGTDTQYF
DNA: TGTGCCACCAGCCGGGGTGGTCTAGCAGGCACAGATACGCAGTATTTT

V: TRBV15
J: TRBJ1-3
D: .
size: .
CDR3: CATSRGDSGNTIYF
DNA: TGTGCCACCAGCAGAGGAGATTCTGGAAACACCATATATTTT

V: TRBV20-1
J: TRBJ2-1
D: .
size: .
CDR3: CSARDEQFF
DNA: TGCAGTGCTAGGGACGAGCAGTTCTTC

V: TRBV13
J: TRBJ2-1
D: .
size: .
CDR3: CASSLAGAYNEQFF
DNA: TGTGCCAGCAGCTTAGCGGGAGCCTACAATGAGCAGTTCTTC

V: TRBV27
J: TRBJ2-7
D: TRBD1
size: .
CDR3: CASSRSNRGSGYEQYF
DNA: TGTGCCAGCAGCCGCTCTAACAGGGGCTCTGGGTACGAGCAGTACTTC

V: TRBV7-9
J: TRBJ1-4
D: .
size: .
CDR3: CASSLPRGGGSTNEKLFF
DNA: TGTGCCAGCAGCTTACCCCGGGGAGGGGGGTCAACTAATGAAAAACTGTTTTTT

V: TRBV28
J: TRBJ1-2
D: .
size: .
CDR3: CASSLGGYGYTF
DNA: TGTGCCAGCAGTTTAGGCGGCTATGGCTACACCTTC

V: TRBV25-1
J: TRBJ1-3
D: TRBD1
size: .
CDR3: CASSESGTGKGNTIYF
DNA: TGTGCCAGCAGTGAATCCGGGACAGGGAAGGGAAACACCATATATTTT

V: TRBV18
J: TRBJ1-1
D: .
size: .
CDR3: CASSPERHTEAFF
DNA: TGTGCCAGCTCACCAGAAAGGCACACTGAAGCTTTCTTT

V: TRBV11-2
J: TRBJ2-5
D: TRBD1
size: once
CDR3: CASSPRGRLVETQYF
DNA: TGTGCCAGCAGCCCAAGGGGGCGGCTAGTCGAGACCCAGTACTTC

V: TRBV6-5
J: TRBJ2-1
D: .
size: .
CDR3: CASSYSTMGQGEQFF
DNA: TGTGCCAGCAGTTACTCGACGATGGGGCAGGGTGAGCAGTTCTTC

V: TRBV10-2
J: TRBJ1-1
D: .
size: .
CDR3: CASSESGGTTEAFF
DNA: TGCGCCAGCAGTGAGTCAGGGGGAACCACTGAAGCTTTCTTT

V: TRBV7-6
J: TRBJ2-7
D: .
size: .
CDR3: CASSSGGGPYEQYF
DNA: TGTGCCAGCAGCTCGGGTGGGGGGCCCTACGAGCAGTACTTC

V: TRBV24-1
J: TRBJ2-2
D: .
size: .
CDR3: CATSDLHSGELFF
DNA: TGTGCCACCAGTGATTTGCACTCCGGGGAGCTGTTTTTT

V: TRBV3-1/TRBV3-2
J: TRBJ2-5
D: .
size: .
CDR3: CASMGREVQETQYF
DNA: TGTGCCAGTATGGGCAGAGAAGTCCAAGAGACCCAGTACTTC

V: TRBV2
J: TRBJ2-7
D: .
size: .
CDR3: CASSEDGPYEQYF
DNA: TGTGCCAGCAGTGAAGACGGACCCTACGAGCAGTACTTC

V: TRBV5-4
J: TRBJ2-1
D: TRBD2
size: .
CDR3: CASSAGTRRGSEQFF
DNA: TGTGCCAGCAGCGCCGGGACTAGGAGGGGGAGTGAGCAGTTCTTC

V: TRBV5-1
J: TRBJ2-1
D: .
size: .
CDR3: CASSLLGDGTNEQFF
DNA: TGCGCCAGCAGCTTATTAGGGGACGGGACAAATGAGCAGTTCTTC

V: TRBV28
J: TRBJ1-3
D: .
size: .
CDR3: CASSPPLVQAFSGNTIYF
DNA: TGTGCCAGCAGTCCCCCCTTAGTGCAGGCTTTCTCTGGAAACACCATATATTTT

V: TRBV4-1
J: TRBJ2-3
D: .
size: .
CDR3: CASSQAYARGTDTQYF
DNA: TGCGCCAGCAGCCAAGCATACGCGCGGGGCACAGATACGCAGTATTTT

V: TRBV6-5
J: TRBJ1-5
D: .
size: .
CDR3: CASSYRRGGNQPQHF
DNA: TGTGCCAGCAGTTACCGGCGAGGGGGCAATCAGCCCCAGCATTTT

V: TRBV15
J: TRBJ2-6
D: .
size: .
CDR3: CATSRAGSSGANVLTF
DNA: TGTGCCACCAGCAGAGCCGGCAGCTCTGGGGCCAACGTCCTGACTTTC

V: TRBV29-1
J: TRBJ2-7
D: .
size: .
CDR3: CSVEEGASGYEQYF
DNA: TGCAGCGTTGAAGAGGGGGCTTCAGGCTACGAGCAGTACTTC

V: TRBV12-3/TRBV12-4
J: TRBJ1-5
D: .
size: .
CDR3: CASSLERNQPQHF
DNA: TGTGCCAGCAGTTTAGAGAGGAATCAGCCCCAGCATTTT

V: TRBV2
J: TRBJ1-6
D: .
size: once
CDR3: CASREGNSPLHF
DNA: TGTGCCAGCAGGGAGGGTAATTCACCCCTCCACTTT

V: TRBV3-1/TRBV3-2
J: TRBJ1-1
D: .
size: .
CDR3: CASSQLRAEAFF
DNA: TGTGCCAGCAGCCAATTACGGGCTGAAGCTTTCTTT

V: TRBV9
J: TRBJ1-5
D: .
size: once
CDR3: CASSPEPVNQPQHF
DNA: TGTGCCAGCAGCCCCGAACCGGTGAATCAGCCCCAGCATTTT

V: TRBV7-9
J: TRBJ1-5
D: .
size: few
CDR3: CASGPSVAGSGFDQPQHF
DNA: TGTGCCAGCGGCCCATCCGTGGCCGGGAGCGGATTTGATCAGCCCCAGCATTTT

V: TRBV6-5
J: TRBJ1-6
D: .
size: .
CDR3: CASSWGGVNNSPLHF
DNA: TGTGCCAGCAGTTGGGGCGGTGTGAATAATTCACCCCTCCACTTT

V: TRBV5-1
J: TRBJ2-3
D: .
size: .
CDR3: CASSLDGKVTDTQYF
DNA: TGCGCCAGCAGCTTGGACGGGAAAGTCACAGATACGCAGTATTTT

V: TRBV6-5
J: TRBJ1-3
D: .
size: few
CDR3: CASSYSNPGAGNTIYF
DNA: TGTGCCAGCAGTTACTCGAACCCGGGGGCTGGAAACACCATATATTTT

V: TRBV3-1/TRBV3-2
J: TRBJ2-1
D: .
size: .
CDR3: CASSQGLARLYNEQFF
DNA: TGTGCCAGCAGCCAAGGATTGGCTAGGCTCTACAATGAGCAGTTCTTC

V: TRBV7-3
J: TRBJ2-3
D: TRBD2
size: few
CDR3: CASSWGLAANTQYF
DNA: TGTGCCAGCAGCTGGGGACTAGCAGCCAATACGCAGTATTTT

V: TRBV7-9
J: TRBJ2-3
D: TRBD2
size: .
CDR3: CASSLMSSGGYTDTQYF
DNA: TGTGCCAGCAGCTTAATGTCTAGCGGGGGATACACAGATACGCAGTATTTT

V: TRBV3-1/TRBV3-2
J: TRBJ1-2
D: .
size: few
CDR3: CATSLLNGYTF
DNA: TGTGCCACCTCCTTGTTGAATGGCTACACCTTC

V: TRBV2
J: TRBJ1-2
D: .
size: once
CDR3: CASRDGPLRTF
DNA: TGTGCCAGCAGAGACGGCCCCCTCCGCACCTTC

V: TRBV14
J: TRBJ1-4
D: .
size: .
CDR3: CASSIWGATNEKLFF
DNA: TGTGCCAGCAGCATCTGGGGTGCAACTAATGAAAAACTGTTTTTT

V: TRBV9
J: TRBJ1-3
D: .
size: once
CDR3: CASRPDTSNTIYF
DNA: TGTGCCAGCAGACCTGACACATCTAACACCATATATTTT

V: TRBV12-3/TRBV12-4
J: TRBJ2-7
D: .
size: .
CDR3: CASSLVLSIGQYF
DNA: TGTGCCAGCAGTTTAGTGCTTAGTATAGGGCAGTACTTC

V: TRBV30
J: TRBJ1-5
D: TRBD1
size: .
CDR3: CACKGQSQQPQHF
DNA: TGTGCCTGCAAGGGACAGTCGCAACAGCCCCAGCATTTT

V: TRBV5-6
J: TRBJ2-7
D: TRBD2
size: once
CDR3: CASSLGLAGGEQYF
DNA: TGTGCCAGCAGCTTGGGACTAGCGGGAGGTGAGCAGTACTTC